The 13 T cell receptor beta chains listed next were all sequenced from one sample in a study of human T cells and chemical hapten exposure. Specified time point: patch test 1, 2 weeks after DPC sensitization. Treatment indicated: therapeutic diphenylcyclopropenone sensitization with weekly scalp DPC. TCRdb independently ran MiXCR on the RACE reads; one entry per CDR3 protein. The data contain about 360,000 distinct CDR3 sequences, approximately 6.3% of them singletons. The material sequenced was whole blood, taken in connection with sensitization to the hapten diphenylcyclopropenone (DPC). Receptors were obtained from a woman aged 18-30 years with alopecia areata. Some clones in this sample may be carry-over from other donors' samples.

This sequence joins TRBV7-3 and TRBJ2-4; D is uncertain. This CDR3 comprises 13 residues. The germline gives CDR1 SGHTA, CDR2 FQGTGA. V was pared by 2 bases and J by 6 bases, with 8 bases between. CDR3: CASSLGDGNIQYF. CDR3 sequence (DNA): TGTGCCAGCAGCTTAGGAGATGGAAACATTCAGTACTTC. Drawing the rest from reference TRBV7-3 and TRBJ2-4, the complete variable domain is GAGVSQTPSNKVTEKGKYVELRCDPISGHTALYWYRQSLGQGPEFLIYFQGTGAADDSGLPNDRFFAVRPEGSVSTLKIQRTERGDSAVYLCASSLGDGNIQYFGAGTRLSVL.

This clonotype was recorded at least ten times. This sequence joins TRBV20-1 and TRBJ1-4, with D perhaps matching TRBD1 (5 bases). Looked up from germline, CDR1 is DFQATT and CDR2 is SNEGSKA (reference sequence). V lost 0 bases and J lost 2, with 16 bases in between. CDR3 length: 17 residues. CDR3 residues: CSAREARVRPTNEKLFF. CDR3 DNA: TGCAGTGCTAGAGAGGCCAGGGTGAGACCCACTAATGAAAAACTGTTTTTT.

J is TRBJ2-3 and V is TRBV5-4; 8 nucleotides align to TRBD1. Trimming took 4 bases from V and 3 from J; bases not matched to a gene: 7. The germline CDR1 and CDR2 sequences are SGHNT and YYREEE (reference sequence). The CDR3 covers 15 residues. CDR3 sequence (DNA): TGTGCCAGCAGCACCGGACAGGGCTTTACAGATACGCAGTATTTT. The encoded protein is CASSTGQGFTDTQYF.

This chain connects TRBV9 to TRBJ2-5, with D possibly being TRBD1 (5 bases). Germline V gene sequence: CDR1 SGDLS, CDR2 YYNGEE. Trimming removed 3 bases at V and 5 bases at J, with 11 bases between. CDR3 size: 13 residues. CDR3 DNA: TGTGCCAGCAGCGCCAGGGTGAGCGAGACCCAGTACTTC. This codes for CASSARVSETQYF.

There are a few counts of this clonotype. The V and J genes are TRBV3-1 and TRBJ1-3, with D uncertain. Germline loops: CDR1 LGHDT, CDR2 YNNKEL (reference sequence). V was clipped by 1 base and J by 6 bases, with 10 bases between them. The CDR3 is made up of 14 amino acids. The DNA for the CDR3 is TGTGCCAGCAGCCAAGGTGCCAGAGAAAACACCATATATTTT. Translating it yields CASSQGARENTIYF.

The rearrangement joins TRBV5-1 to TRBJ2-5; no reliable D call. This CDR3 has 14 residues. The germline V and J ends were trimmed by 3 bases and 5 bases, with 14 bases remaining between them. Germline-derived CDR1 and CDR2 are SGHRS and YFSETQ. CDR3 protein: CASSSGPLVETQYF. CDR3 coding DNA: TGCGCCAGCAGCTCTGGACCCCTGGTGGAGACCCAGTACTTC.

V and J are TRBV7-9 and TRBJ2-1; 9 positions match TRBD1. J gave up 5 bases and V 5 bases, and 1 base lay outside the gene matches. The CDR3 totals 13 residues. Germline-derived CDR1 and CDR2 are SEHNR and FQNEAQ (reference sequence). CDR3 region: CASSRQGDNEQFF. The CDR3 coding sequence is TGTGCCAGCAGCCGACAGGGGGACAATGAGCAGTTCTTC.

The V gene is TRBV5-1, the J gene TRBJ1-2; D not certain. V was cut by 0 bases and J by 4 bases, with 16 bases left in between. Germline assignment: CDR1 SGHRS and CDR2 YFSETQ. This CDR3 contains 16 residues. The CDR3 spells CASSLAHDGVGYGYTF. In nucleotides, the CDR3 is TGCGCCAGCAGCTTGGCCCACGACGGCGTAGGCTATGGCTACACCTTC.

This clonotype appeared a few times. The chain employs TRBV6-5 and TRBJ2-7, with D unclear. The V and J ends lost 6 bases and 5 bases respectively, with 11 bases between them. There are 12 residues in the CDR3. In germline, CDR1 is MNHEY, CDR2 SVGAGI. The chain's CDR3 is CASSRGPDEQYF. The CDR3 DNA is TGTGCCAGCAGCCGAGGTCCCGACGAGCAGTACTTC.

The chain couples TRBV20-1 to TRBJ2-1, with D possibly TRBD1 on 5 matching bases. Germline lookup yields CDR1 DFQATT and CDR2 SNEGSKA (reference sequence). Deletions cut 0 bases from V and 2 bases from J, with 11 bases between. There are 15 residues in the CDR3. CDR3 region: CSARDNRPTYNEQFF. The CDR3 region has the DNA TGCAGTGCTAGAGATAACAGGCCTACCTACAATGAGCAGTTCTTC.

This clonotype was counted only a few times. V is TRBV7-6 and J is TRBJ2-5; D call uncertain. V was clipped by 1 base and J by 7 bases, with 7 bases between them. Per the germline V gene, CDR1 is SGHVS and CDR2 is FNYEAQ. The CDR3 has 12 amino acids. CDR3 sequence: CASSLGVATQYF. DNA for the CDR3: TGTGCCAGCAGCTTAGGGGTCGCGACCCAGTACTTC.

The rearrangement links TRBV28 to TRBJ2-7, with D uncertain. Germline CDR1 MDHEN, CDR2 SYDVKM. Trimming took 3 bases from V and 3 from J, leaving 12 bases between them. The CDR3 runs to 14 residues. CDR3 DNA sequence: TGTGCCAGCAGTTTGACAAACCCAAACTACGAGCAGTACTTC. Amino acid sequence: CASSLTNPNYEQYF.

DNA for the CDR3: TGTGCCAGCAGCTACGGGGGCCCCGGGACTACCAACAATGAGCAGTTCTTC. Protein: CASSYGGPGTTNNEQFF. The chain employs TRBV6-5 and TRBJ2-1, with D perhaps matching TRBD2 (7 bases). The CDR3 contains 17 residues. Trimming left V 6 bases short and J 5 bases short, with 23 bases between. Germline CDR1 is MNHEY and CDR2 is SVGAGI.